These T cell receptor beta chains were read from a single sample in a study of control samples from healthy donors and cancer patients. TCRdb keeps only in-frame clones here, not all; method: immunoSEQ multiplex PCR. The profile shows roughly 130,000 clones, approximately 90% of them singletons. Sequenced input: blood. The receptors originated from a man aged 18 to 29 in good health. The CDR3 runs from the conserved cysteine through the conserved F or W. The D gene is left open where the match is weak. For some rows the clone size is stated as once, few or many, or as a class when expanded; others skip it.

D	size	V	J	DNA	CDR3
TRBD1	NA	TRBV5-1	TRBJ2-7	TGCGCCAGCAGCTTGGCCGTAGATGGACAGGGGGAATACGAGCAGTACTTC	CASSLAVDGQGEYEQYF
NA	NA	TRBV12-3/TRBV12-4	TRBJ1-1	TGTGCCAGCAGTTTTGGGGGTATGACTGAAGCTTTCTTT	CASSFGGMTEAFF
TRBD1	NA	TRBV15	TRBJ2-7	TGTGCCACCAGCAGAGAAGGACAGGGCCACTACGAGCAGTACTTC	CATSREGQGHYEQYF
TRBD1	NA	TRBV9	TRBJ2-3	TGTGCCAGCAGCTCCGGGACAGTCCCCACAGATACGCAGTATTTT	CASSSGTVPTDTQYF
TRBD1	NA	TRBV25-1	TRBJ2-2	TGTGCCAGCCTTCACAGGGGCACCGGGGAGCTGTTTTTT	CASLHRGTGELFF
NA	NA	TRBV7-9	TRBJ1-1	TGTGCCAGCAGCTTAGAGATGACTGCTGTTATGAACACTGAAGCTTTCTTT	CASSLEMTAVMNTEAFF
NA	NA	TRBV11-2	TRBJ2-5	TGTGCCAGCAGCTTAGATCCGGCGGAGACCCAGTACTTC	CASSLDPAETQYF
NA	NA	TRBV5-6	TRBJ1-4	TGTGCCAGCAGCTCTCCCGCTGACGGCCCTAATGAAAAACTGTTTTTT	CASSSPADGPNEKLFF
NA	NA	TRBV27	TRBJ1-5	TGTGCCAGCAGTTTAAGAGGGAGTTTACAGCCCCAGCATTTT	CASSLRGSLQPQHF
NA	NA	TRBV7-9	TRBJ2-7	TGTGCCAGCAGCAAACAGGGAAACTCCTACGAGCAGTACTTC	CASSKQGNSYEQYF
NA	once	TRBV20-1	TRBJ1-4	TGCAGTGCTAGTGCTCCAGGGCTAGGAGAAAAACTGTTTTTT	CSASAPGLGEKLFF
TRBD1	NA	TRBV5-6	TRBJ2-7	TGTGCCAGCAGCTTGGTGGGGACAGGAGGCTACGAGCAGTACTTC	CASSLVGTGGYEQYF
NA	NA	TRBV2	TRBJ2-7	TGTGCCAGCAGTGAGTGGGGGACTGCAGAGCAGTACTTC	CASSEWGTAEQYF
TRBD1	once	TRBV6-4	TRBJ1-2	TGTGCCAGCAGTGTCGGGACAGGGGATGGCTACACCTTC	CASSVGTGDGYTF
TRBD2	NA	TRBV5-1	TRBJ2-5	TGCGCCAGCAGCTTGGATCGCGGGGGACAGACCCAGTACTTC	CASSLDRGGQTQYF
NA	NA	TRBV4-2	TRBJ1-4	TGTGCCAGCAGCCAGGACCAGGGTAATTATGAAAAACTGTTTTTT	CASSQDQGNYEKLFF
NA	NA	TRBV29-1	TRBJ1-1	TGCAGCGTCCATTGGCAGGGAGGGACTGAAGCTTTCTTT	CSVHWQGGTEAFF
NA	NA	TRBV11-2	TRBJ1-2	TGTGCCAGCATGGGGACTCGTGGCTACACCTTC	CASMGTRGYTF
NA	NA	TRBV4-1	TRBJ2-7	TGCGCCAGCAGCCAATTTCCACAAAGATCCTACGAGCAGTACTTC	CASSQFPQRSYEQYF
NA	once	TRBV12-3/TRBV12-4	TRBJ1-6	TGTGCCAGCAGTGTAGGCGGGGGATCACCCCTCCACTTT	CASSVGGGSPLHF
NA	NA	TRBV15	TRBJ1-5	TGTGCCACCAGCGGAGGGACGGATAATCAGCCCCAGCATTTT	CATSGGTDNQPQHF
NA	NA	TRBV10-3	TRBJ2-5	TGTGCCATCAGTGACTCGACAGGGCGGGGAGAGACCCAGTACTTC	CAISDSTGRGETQYF
TRBD1	NA	TRBV4-1	TRBJ2-7	TGCGCCAGCAGCCAAGTTGTCGACAGGGGGAAGCGCGAGCAGTACTTC	CASSQVVDRGKREQYF
NA	NA	TRBV2	TRBJ1-3	TGTGCCAGCAGCGCCGGGACCCTGGGAAACACCATATATTTT	CASSAGTLGNTIYF
NA	NA	TRBV12-5	TRBJ1-5	TGTGCTAGTGTCAGAGGGTGGGATCAGCCCCAGCATTTT	CASVRGWDQPQHF
NA	NA	TRBV7-9	TRBJ2-5	TGTGCCAGCAGCTCAGGATCTCGGGAGACCCAGTACTTC	CASSSGSRETQYF
TRBD1	NA	TRBV5-4	TRBJ1-2	TGTGCCAGCAGCCGCGGGACAGACTATGGCTACACCTTC	CASSRGTDYGYTF
TRBD1	few	TRBV30	TRBJ1-1	TGTGCCTGGAGTGCCCCCCTTCGGGACAGGGGGTACTGGGACACTGAAGCTTTCTTT	CAWSAPLRDRGYWDTEAFF
NA	NA	TRBV6-5	TRBJ1-6	TGTGCCAGCATCCCAGGGGCCGATAGATCACCCCTCCACTTT	CASIPGADRSPLHF
NA	NA	TRBV27	TRBJ2-3	TGTGCCAGCAGTCTTCGGGGGGCCAGGTCAGATACGCAGTATTTT	CASSLRGARSDTQYF
NA	NA	TRBV4-1	TRBJ2-3	TGCGCCAGCAGCTTCTTAGGGGGCACAGATACGCAGTATTTT	CASSFLGGTDTQYF
NA	NA	TRBV7-6	TRBJ2-7	TGTGCCAGCAGCTTAGCGCCGGCAGGGGACGAGCAGTACTTC	CASSLAPAGDEQYF
NA	NA	TRBV6-1	TRBJ1-1	TGTGCCAGCAGTGAACGCTTATGGGTGCCGGTCACTGAAGCTTTCTTT	CASSERLWVPVTEAFF
TRBD1	NA	TRBV7-6	TRBJ2-1	TGTGCCAGCAGCTTAATGACAGGGACGTACAATGAGCAGTTCTTC	CASSLMTGTYNEQFF
NA	NA	TRBV18	TRBJ2-3	TGTGCCAGCTCACCACCGAAGGGGGGAACAGATACGCAGTATTTT	CASSPPKGGTDTQYF
NA	NA	TRBV4-1	TRBJ2-7	TGCGCCAGCAGCCAACCAATCGGCGGAATTTACGAGCAGTACTTC	CASSQPIGGIYEQYF
NA	NA	TRBV4-1	TRBJ2-7	TGCGCCAGCAGCCAAGAAGTAACAGGGCGTTACGAGCAGTACTTC	CASSQEVTGRYEQYF
NA	few	TRBV6-4	TRBJ1-6	TGTGCCAGCAGTGACAGCATAGACGGAAATTCACCCCTCCACTTT	CASSDSIDGNSPLHF
NA	NA	TRBV30	TRBJ1-3	TGTGCCTGGACGGCACCTGGGGCCTCTGGAAACACCATATATTTT	CAWTAPGASGNTIYF